This T cell receptor (beta chain) appears in the sequencing data of a study of OX40 agonist ivuxolimab in advanced cancers. This clone was seen just once. Its antigen is unidentified. TCRdb's copy holds only in-frame clones and misses some; the assay was immunoSEQ multiplex PCR. Here the sample spans about 68,000 clones, about 82% being singletons. Trimming stripped 4 bases from V and 3 bases from J, with 8 bases between. The CDR3 covers 13 residues. Germline lookup yields CDR1 SGHNT and CDR2 YYREEE (reference sequence). Patients were excluded for autoimmune disease history or systemic immunosuppression. Points from the study as a whole: The study did not work out the antigen specificity of the expanded peripheral T cells.

The rearrangement uses TRBV5-4 and TRBJ2-1; weak D call: TRBD1 (5 bases). The receptor's source is an adult with an advanced solid tumor such as melanoma, head and neck, liver or kidney cancer. The material was CD4+ or CD8+ T cells sorted from blood, obtained in a trial of the OX40 agonist ivuxolimab. Here the CDR3 DNA reads TGTGCCAGCAGCAGGGGAAACTACAATGAGCAGTTCTTC. It is translated as CASSRGNYNEQFF. The full variable domain, in which reference TRBV5-4 and TRBJ2-1 provide the parts outside the CDR3, is ETGVTQSPTHLIKTRGQQVTLRCSSQSGHNTVSWYQQALGQGPQFIFQYYREEENGRGNFPPRFSGLQFPNYSSELNVNALELDDSALYLCASSRGNYNEQFFGPGTRLTVL.